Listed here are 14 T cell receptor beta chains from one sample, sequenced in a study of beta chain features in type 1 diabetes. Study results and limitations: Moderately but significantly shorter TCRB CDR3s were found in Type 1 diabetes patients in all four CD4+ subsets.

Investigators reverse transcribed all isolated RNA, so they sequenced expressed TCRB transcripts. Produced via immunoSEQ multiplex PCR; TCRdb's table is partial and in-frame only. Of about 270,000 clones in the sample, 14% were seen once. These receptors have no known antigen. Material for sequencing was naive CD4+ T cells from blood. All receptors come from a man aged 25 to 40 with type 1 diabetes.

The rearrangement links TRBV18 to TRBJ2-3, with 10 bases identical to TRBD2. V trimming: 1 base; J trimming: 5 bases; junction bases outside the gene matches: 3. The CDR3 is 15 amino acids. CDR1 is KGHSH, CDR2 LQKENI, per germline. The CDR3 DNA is TGTGCCAGCTCACCACTAGCGGGAGGCGAAGATACGCAGTATTTT. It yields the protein CASSPLAGGEDTQYF.

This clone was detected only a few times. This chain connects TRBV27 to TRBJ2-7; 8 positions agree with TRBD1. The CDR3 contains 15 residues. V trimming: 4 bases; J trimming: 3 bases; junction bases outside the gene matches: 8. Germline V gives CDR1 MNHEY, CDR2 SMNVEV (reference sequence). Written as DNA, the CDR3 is TGTGCCAGCAGTTCCCAGGACAGGGATCTCTACGAGCAGTACTTC. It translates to CASSSQDRDLYEQYF.

The CDR3 nucleotides read TGTGCCAGCAGCCAAGGACAGGGGGCAGGCGAGCAGTACTTC. This encodes CASSQGQGAGEQYF. The chain carries TRBV4-2 and TRBJ2-7, with 10 bases fitting TRBD1. The CDR3 consists of 14 residues. Germline V CDR1 and CDR2: LGHNA, YNFKEQ. J gave up 6 bases and V 1 base, and 3 bases lay outside the gene matches.

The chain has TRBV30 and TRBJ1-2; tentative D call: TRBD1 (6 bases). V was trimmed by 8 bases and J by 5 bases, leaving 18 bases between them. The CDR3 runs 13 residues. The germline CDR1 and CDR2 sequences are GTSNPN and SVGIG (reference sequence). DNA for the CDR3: TGTGCCCGATTAAGGGCAGGGGAGTATGGCTACACCTTC. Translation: CARLRAGEYGYTF.

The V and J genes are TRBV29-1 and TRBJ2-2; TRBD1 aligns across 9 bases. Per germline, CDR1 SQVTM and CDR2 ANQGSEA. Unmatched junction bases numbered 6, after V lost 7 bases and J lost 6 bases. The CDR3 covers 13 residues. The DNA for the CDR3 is TGCAGCGCCGGGACAGGGATCGCCGGGGAGCTGTTTTTT. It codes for CSAGTGIAGELFF.

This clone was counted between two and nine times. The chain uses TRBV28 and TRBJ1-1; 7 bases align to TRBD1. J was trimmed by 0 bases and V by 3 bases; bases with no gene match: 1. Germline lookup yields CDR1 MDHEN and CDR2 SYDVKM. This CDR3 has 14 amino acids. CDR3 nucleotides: TGTGCCAGCAGTTTCGGACAGGTGAACACTGAAGCTTTCTTT. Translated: CASSFGQVNTEAFF.

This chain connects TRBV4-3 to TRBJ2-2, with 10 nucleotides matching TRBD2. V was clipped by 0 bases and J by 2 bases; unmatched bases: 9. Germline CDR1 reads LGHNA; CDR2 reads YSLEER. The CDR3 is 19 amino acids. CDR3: CASSQDFYTSGTNTGELFF. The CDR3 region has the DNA TGCGCCAGCAGCCAAGATTTCTATACTAGCGGGACTAACACCGGGGAGCTGTTTTTT.

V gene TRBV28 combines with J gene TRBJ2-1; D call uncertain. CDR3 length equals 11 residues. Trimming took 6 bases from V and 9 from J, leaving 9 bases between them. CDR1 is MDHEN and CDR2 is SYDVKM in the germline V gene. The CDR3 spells CASSTRSEQFF. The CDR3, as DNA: TGTGCCAGCAGCACGCGGAGTGAGCAGTTCTTC.

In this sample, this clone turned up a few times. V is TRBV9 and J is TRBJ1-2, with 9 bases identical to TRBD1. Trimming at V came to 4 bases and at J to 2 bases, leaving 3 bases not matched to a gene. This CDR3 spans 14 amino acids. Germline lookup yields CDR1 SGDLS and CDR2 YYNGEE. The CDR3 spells CASSRDRENYGYTF. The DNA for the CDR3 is TGTGCCAGCAGCAGGGACAGGGAGAACTATGGCTACACCTTC.

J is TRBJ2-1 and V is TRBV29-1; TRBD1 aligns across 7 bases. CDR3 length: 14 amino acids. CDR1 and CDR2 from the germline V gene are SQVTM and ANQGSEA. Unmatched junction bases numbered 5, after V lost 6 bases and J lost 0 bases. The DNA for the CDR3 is TGCAGCGTAGACAGGGACAGCTCCTACAATGAGCAGTTCTTC. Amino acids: CSVDRDSSYNEQFF.

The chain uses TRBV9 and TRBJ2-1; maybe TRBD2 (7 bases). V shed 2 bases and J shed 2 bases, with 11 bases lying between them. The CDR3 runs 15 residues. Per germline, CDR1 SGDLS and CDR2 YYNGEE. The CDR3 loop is CASSVYGGPYNEQFF. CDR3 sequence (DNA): TGTGCCAGCAGCGTTTACGGGGGGCCCTACAATGAGCAGTTCTTC.

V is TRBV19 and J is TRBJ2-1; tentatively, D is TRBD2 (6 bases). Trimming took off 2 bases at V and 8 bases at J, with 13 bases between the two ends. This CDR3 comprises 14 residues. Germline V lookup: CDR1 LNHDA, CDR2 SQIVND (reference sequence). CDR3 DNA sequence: TGTGCCAGTAGTATAACTAGCCCAGTCGATGAGCAGTTCTTC. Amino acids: CASSITSPVDEQFF.

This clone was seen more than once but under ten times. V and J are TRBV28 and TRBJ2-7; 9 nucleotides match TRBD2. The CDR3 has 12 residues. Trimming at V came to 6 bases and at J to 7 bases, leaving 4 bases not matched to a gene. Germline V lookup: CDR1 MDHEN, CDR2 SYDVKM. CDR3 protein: CASRGLAREQYF. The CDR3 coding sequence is TGTGCCAGCAGGGGACTAGCTAGGGAGCAGTACTTC.

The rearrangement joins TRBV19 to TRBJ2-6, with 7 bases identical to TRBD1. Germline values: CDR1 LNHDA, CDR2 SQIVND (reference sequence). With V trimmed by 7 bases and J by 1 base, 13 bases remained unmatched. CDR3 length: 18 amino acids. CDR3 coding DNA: TGTGCCAGTACTGTATCCGGGACAGCTTGGTCTGGGGCCAACGTCCTGACTTTC. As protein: CASTVSGTAWSGANVLTF.